This entry is about one T cell receptor beta chain. The data originate from a study of blood T cell repertoires in COVID-19. As for the study in general: Samples taken during acute and convalescent COVID-19 were collected in the United States, Italy and Spain. From T cells, B-cell-depleted T cells, or PBMCs came the material, which was cDNA or gDNA.

The germline gives CDR1 MNHEY, CDR2 SMNVEV (reference sequence). The V and J ends lost 5 bases and 6 bases respectively, with 20 bases between them. This CDR3 has 16 residues. As processed by the authors: The authors estimated nucleated cell counts from reference gene primer amplification. Method: immunoSEQ multiplex PCR; TCRdb's copy keeps in-frame clones and lacks some. V, J and clone size were drawn from that table, and D and trimming were deduced from the DNA. The sample shows 20,000 or so clones, roughly nine tenths of them seen only once. This sequence was found in a human donor in a cohort sampled during active COVID-19. The V and J genes are TRBV27 and TRBJ2-1; D may be TRBD2 (6 bases). Source material: peripheral blood. The DNA for the CDR3 is TGTGCCAGCAGTCTAACCGCCGGGACTCTCGGCAATGAGCAGTTCTTC. Protein sequence: CASSLTAGTLGNEQFF.